This T cell receptor (beta chain) is from a study of blood T cell repertoires in COVID-19. Here immunoSEQ multiplex PCR was the method, and the copy in TCRdb shows in-frame clones only, minus some. The sample lists about 270,000 clones; approximately 90% were seen once. CDR3 length: 15 residues. Germline lookup yields CDR1 SGHRS and CDR2 YFSETQ. Unmatched junction bases numbered 3, after V lost 2 bases and J lost 4 bases. V usage is TRBV5-1 and J usage is TRBJ2-2; 9 bases agree with TRBD1. This receptor was obtained from a man in his forties who had been exposed to COVID-19. Source material: PBMCs or T cells enriched from blood (not recorded which). The CDR3 DNA sequence: TGCGCCAGCAGCTTAGGGACAGGGTTCACCGGGGAGCTGTTTTTT. It translates to CASSLGTGFTGELFF.